The 12 T cell receptor beta chains presented below share a single source sample, sequenced in a study of blood T cell repertoires in COVID-19. Using immunoSEQ multiplex PCR, the repertoire was profiled, and TCRdb retains in-frame clones only, with some absent. Seen here are fewer than 400,000 clones, less than 85% observed once, and the top ten hold roughly 3.6%. Sequencing was carried out using peripheral blood. Receptor source: a woman aged 18-29 years with acute or convalescent COVID-19.

This sequence joins TRBV19 and TRBJ2-2; 8 nucleotides align to TRBD1. From germline, CDR1 is LNHDA and CDR2 SQIVND (reference sequence). The CDR3 runs 16 residues. Trimming took 7 bases from V and 4 from J; bases not matched to a gene: 11. As DNA, the CDR3 is TGTGCCAGTACCACACCGGGACAGGACTTCACCGGGGAGCTGTTTTTT. Protein sequence: CASTTPGQDFTGELFF. Full variable domain (missing parts from reference TRBV19 and TRBJ2-2): DGGITQSPKYLFRKEGQNVTLSCEQNLNHDAMYWYRQDPGQGLRLIYYSQIVNDFQKGDIAEGYSVSREKKESFPLTVTSAQKNPTAFYLCASTTPGQDFTGELFFGEGSRLTVL.

The V and J genes are TRBV7-9 and TRBJ1-3; maybe TRBD1 (6 bases). Germline V gene data show CDR1 as SEHNR and CDR2 as FQNEAQ (reference sequence). This CDR3 comprises 16 residues. V was pared by 4 bases and J by 4 bases, with 17 bases between. The CDR3 DNA reads as TGTGCCAGCAGCTCGCCGCAACAGGGTTCGGGAAACACCATATATTTT. This translates into CASSSPQQGSGNTIYF.

The chain links TRBV2 to TRBJ1-5; the match to TRBD1 covers 7 bases. CDR1 SNHLY and CDR2 FYNNEI come from the germline V gene. This CDR3 comprises 15 residues. The ends lost 7 bases at V and 1 base at J; junction bases unmatched: 7. The CDR3 region is CASIEVQGSNQPQHF. The CDR3 DNA follows: TGTGCCAGCATAGAGGTACAGGGGAGCAATCAGCCCCAGCATTTT.

The V call is TRBV5-1, the J call TRBJ2-1, with D hard to call. The ends were cut back, 0 bases at V and 7 bases at J, with 8 bases in the middle. In germline, CDR1 is SGHRS, CDR2 YFSETQ. The CDR3 extends over 13 amino acids. CDR3 amino acids: CASSLAYGNEQFF. CDR3 DNA: TGCGCCAGCAGCTTGGCGTACGGGAATGAGCAGTTCTTC.

In nucleotides, the CDR3 is TGTGCCAGTAGTATAGGGGGGACAGGGGGCCTTATGAACACTGAAGCTTTCTTT. It encodes CASSIGGTGGLMNTEAFF. The rearrangement joins TRBV19 to TRBJ1-1; 12 bases map to TRBD1. CDR1 LNHDA and CDR2 SQIVND come from the germline V gene (reference sequence). V was pared by 1 base and J by 0 bases, with 6 bases of the junction left unmatched. The CDR3 consists of 18 residues.

This rearrangement joins TRBV19 to TRBJ2-5, with TRBD2 as a possible D gene (5 bases). V lost 1 base, J lost 4 bases, and 7 bases lay in between. The CDR3 has 13 residues. Germline V gives CDR1 LNHDA, CDR2 SQIVND (reference sequence). For the CDR3, the DNA is TGTGCCAGTAGTATAGGAGGAGGAGAGACCCAGTACTTC. This codes for CASSIGGGETQYF.

The chain carries TRBV12-3 or TRBV12-4 and TRBJ2-1; D may be TRBD1 (6 bases). CDR3 length equals 13 residues. V was cut by 7 bases and J by 6 bases, with 13 bases left in between. The CDR3, as DNA: TGTGCCAGCACCCTAACAGGGACCAATGAGCAGTTCTTC. Its protein is CASTLTGTNEQFF.

The chain employs TRBV2 and TRBJ2-2; TRBD2 is a possible D gene (5 bases). The CDR3 is 16 amino acids. Germline V gene data show CDR1 as SNHLY and CDR2 as FYNNEI. Trimming stripped 1 base from V and 0 bases from J, with 9 bases between. The CDR3 DNA reads as TGTGCCAGCAGTGAAGAAGGAGGAGCGAACACCGGGGAGCTGTTTTTT. It yields the protein CASSEEGGANTGELFF.

V usage is TRBV3-1 (or the pseudogene TRBV3-2) and J usage is TRBJ2-1; 8 bases are a match to TRBD2. The CDR3 is 12 residues long. Germline CDR1 is LGHDT and CDR2 is YNNKEL (reference sequence). V was clipped by 4 bases and J by 10 bases; unmatched bases: 3. For the CDR3, the DNA is TGTGCCAGCAGCCTTATAGCGGGAGAGCAGTTCTTC. Protein product: CASSLIAGEQFF.

The rearrangement joins TRBV28 to TRBJ2-7; 7 nucleotides align to TRBD2. CDR3 size: 16 residues. From germline, CDR1 is MDHEN and CDR2 SYDVKM. With 3 bases clipped from V and 6 bases from J, the junction kept 14 bases outside the gene matches. CDR3 sequence reads: CASSFGWIGTTGEQYF. In DNA, the CDR3 is TGTGCCAGCAGTTTCGGATGGATTGGGACTACGGGCGAGCAGTACTTC.

This chain joins TRBV3-1 (or the pseudogene TRBV3-2) and TRBJ2-7; D ambiguous. The CDR3 runs 14 residues. In germline, CDR1 is LGHDT, CDR2 YNNKEL (reference sequence). Trimming took off 1 base at V and 6 bases at J, with 13 bases between the two ends. CDR3 amino acids: CASSQGAGSREQYF. CDR3 DNA: TGTGCCAGCAGCCAAGGGGCAGGTTCGCGCGAGCAGTACTTC.

The table lists this clone with a count of one. This chain connects TRBV5-4 to TRBJ2-5; 9 bases are shared with TRBD2. Germline V CDR1 and CDR2: SGHNT, YYREEE (reference sequence). The V and J ends lost 5 bases and 5 bases, in that order; junction bases with no gene match: 13. The CDR3 runs 16 residues. This chain's CDR3 is CASSPGGRAGGETQYF. Written as DNA, the CDR3 is TGTGCCAGCAGTCCAGGCGGGAGGGCTGGGGGGGAGACCCAGTACTTC. The whole variable domain, remainder taken from reference TRBV5-4 and TRBJ2-5, is ETGVTQSPTHLIKTRGQQVTLRCSSQSGHNTVSWYQQALGQGPQFIFQYYREEENGRGNFPPRFSGLQFPNYSSELNVNALELDDSALYLCASSPGGRAGGETQYFGPGTRLLVL.